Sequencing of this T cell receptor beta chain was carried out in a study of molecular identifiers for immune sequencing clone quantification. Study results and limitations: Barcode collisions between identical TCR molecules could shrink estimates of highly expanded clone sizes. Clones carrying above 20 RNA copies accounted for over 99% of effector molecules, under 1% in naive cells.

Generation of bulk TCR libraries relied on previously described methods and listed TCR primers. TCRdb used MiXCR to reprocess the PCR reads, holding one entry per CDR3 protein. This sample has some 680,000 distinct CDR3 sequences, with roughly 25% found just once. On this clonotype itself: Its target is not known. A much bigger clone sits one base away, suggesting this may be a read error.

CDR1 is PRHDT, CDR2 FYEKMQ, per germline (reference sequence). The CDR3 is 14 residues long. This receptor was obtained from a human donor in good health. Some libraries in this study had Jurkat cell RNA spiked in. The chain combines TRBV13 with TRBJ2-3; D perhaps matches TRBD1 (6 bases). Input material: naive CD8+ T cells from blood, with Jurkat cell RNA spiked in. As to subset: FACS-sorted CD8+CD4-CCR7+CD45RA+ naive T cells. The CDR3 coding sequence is TGTGCCAGCAGCCGTGACAGGCCTCCAGATGCGCAGTATTTT. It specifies CASSRDRPPDAQYF.